Listed here are 15 T cell receptor beta chains from one sample, sequenced in a study of TIL therapy for anti-PD-1-resistant metastatic lung cancer. Sequencing used immunoSEQ v3. Profiling relied on immunoSEQ multiplex PCR, and the TCRdb table lists in-frame clones only, not all of them. There are 45,000 to 60,000 clones in the sample; 71% occur only once, and around 5.9% lies in the top ten. Noted time point: pre-treatment sample, taken before nivolumab and TIL therapy. Pleural nodules or supraclavicular lymph nodes made up most of the excised metastases sampled. The sequencing here drew on tumor tissue, taken at baseline. Every receptor here comes from a person aged 30 to 80 with non-small cell lung cancer.

This clone was seen once. The chain combines TRBV5-4 with TRBJ1-6; D is uncertain. V shed 0 bases and J shed 3 bases, with 4 bases lying between them. The CDR3 sequence is 14 residues long. Germline V CDR1 and CDR2: SGHNT, YYREEE (reference sequence). Here the CDR3 reads CASSLDSYNSPLHF. The CDR3 bases are TGTGCCAGCAGCTTGGACAGCTATAATTCACCCCTCCACTTT.

This clone was seen only a few times. The chain couples TRBV28 to TRBJ1-4; 10 nucleotides agree with TRBD1. Germline V gene lookup returns CDR1 MDHEN and CDR2 SYDVKM. The V gene end was trimmed by 2 bases and the J gene end by 5 bases; junction bases not matched to a gene: 2. There are 15 residues in the CDR3. The CDR3 region is CASSLPTGGNEKLFF. The CDR3 DNA is TGTGCCAGCAGTTTACCGACAGGGGGCAATGAAAAACTGTTTTTT.

This chain joins TRBV29-1 and TRBJ2-1, with 7 bases matching TRBD2. The CDR3 is made up of 13 amino acids. V lost 8 bases, J lost 4 bases, and 8 bases stayed unmatched. Per germline, CDR1 SQVTM and CDR2 ANQGSEA. This chain's CDR3 is CSSGTKTYNEQFF. The CDR3 DNA is TGCAGCTCCGGGACTAAAACATACAATGAGCAGTTCTTC.

The V gene is TRBV6-6, the J gene TRBJ2-3; no clear D gene. The CDR3 is 16 residues long. Germline loops: CDR1 MNHNY, CDR2 SVGAGI (reference sequence). V lost 0 bases and J 4 bases, leaving 14 bases between the germline ends. The CDR3 reads CASSYSRPTVADTQYF. DNA for the CDR3: TGTGCCAGCAGTTACTCTCGGCCAACGGTGGCAGATACGCAGTATTTT.

This sequence joins TRBV7-2 and TRBJ2-5, with TRBD2 matching 7 bases. The CDR3 extends over 13 amino acids. V shed 7 bases and J 5 bases; nucleotides not matched to a gene: 7. The V gene's germline CDR1 is SGHTA and CDR2 FQGNSA. In DNA, the CDR3 is TGTGCCAGCACCCGGGGGGTGGGGGAGACCCAGTACTTC. Its protein is CASTRGVGETQYF.

The chain employs TRBV4-1 and TRBJ1-4; D call uncertain. The germline gives CDR1 MGHRA, CDR2 YSYEKL. V lost 4 bases, J lost 4 bases, and 13 bases lay in between. The CDR3 spans 15 residues. The CDR3 sequence is CASSLSEGNNEKLFF. Here the CDR3 DNA reads TGCGCCAGCAGCCTATCGGAGGGTAATAATGAAAAACTGTTTTTT.

This chain links TRBV18 with TRBJ1-1, with TRBD1 matching over 7 bases. Germline V lookup: CDR1 KGHSH, CDR2 LQKENI. V dropped 3 bases and J dropped 0; count of bases not matched to a gene: 4. This CDR3 contains 15 residues. The CDR3 here is CASSPPTGMNTEAFF. The CDR3 bases are TGTGCCAGCTCACCCCCGACAGGGATGAACACTGAAGCTTTCTTT.

The chain employs TRBV6-1 and TRBJ2-4; D gene unclear. The CDR3 covers 16 residues. Germline V gives CDR1 MNHNS, CDR2 SASEGT. The ends were cut back, 4 bases at V and 3 bases at J, with 16 bases in the middle. The CDR3 region has the DNA TGTGCCAGCAGTGTACACTCCGGTTGGGGCAAAAACATTCAGTACTTC. It codes for CASSVHSGWGKNIQYF.

The rearrangement links TRBV7-3 to TRBJ1-1; D gene unclear. Germline CDR1 reads SGHTA; CDR2 reads FQGTGA. This CDR3 contains 14 residues. Trimming shortened V by 1 base and J by 3 bases, and 9 bases separated the two germline ends. The CDR3 region is CASSLNAGDTEAFF. The CDR3 DNA sequence: TGTGCCAGCAGCTTAAACGCTGGGGACACTGAAGCTTTCTTT. The entire variable domain, with the rest obtained from reference TRBV7-3 and TRBJ1-1, is as follows: GAGVSQTPSNKVTEKGKYVELRCDPISGHTALYWYRQSLGQGPEFLIYFQGTGAADDSGLPNDRFFAVRPEGSVSTLKIQRTERGDSAVYLCASSLNAGDTEAFFGQGTRLTVV.

The rearrangement joins TRBV7-3 to TRBJ2-5; 12 positions agree with TRBD2. Judging by the DNA end, TRBJ2-7 fits better; the J call may be wrong. CDR1 and CDR2 from the germline V gene are SGHTA and FQGTGA. This CDR3 comprises 15 residues. In DNA, the CDR3 is TGTGCCAGCAGCATCCTAGCGGGGGGGCTCCACGAGCAGTACTTC. Translated: CASSILAGGLHEQYF.

The chain has TRBV5-4 and TRBJ2-7; D remains ambiguous. V was clipped by 0 bases and J by 5 bases, with 12 bases between them. Germline loops: CDR1 SGHNT, CDR2 YYREEE (reference sequence). The CDR3 is 14 residues long. The CDR3 is CASSLGSRTDEQYF. The CDR3 DNA follows: TGTGCCAGCAGCTTGGGGTCGAGAACGGACGAGCAGTACTTC.

DNA for the CDR3: TGTGCCATAAACGCGGGGAACACCGGGGAGCTGTTTTTT. This codes for CAINAGNTGELFF. The gene calls are TRBV10-3 and TRBJ2-2; D possibly corresponds to TRBD2 (5 bases). V was trimmed by 9 bases and J by 1 base, leaving 9 bases between them. CDR3 length equals 13 residues. From germline, CDR1 is ENHRY and CDR2 SYGVKD.

The chain employs TRBV11-2 and TRBJ2-2; D perhaps matches TRBD1 (6 bases). Germline lookup yields CDR1 SGHAT and CDR2 FQNNGV. Trimming removed 1 base from V and 3 bases from J, with 12 bases in between. This CDR3 has 16 residues. In DNA form, the CDR3 reads TGTGCCAGCAGCTTAGCTAGAACAGGGCACACCGGGGAGCTGTTTTTT. Translated: CASSLARTGHTGELFF.

The V gene is TRBV21-1, the J gene TRBJ1-2; the DNA was not compared with TRBD1, the D call given in the table. TRBV21-1 is annotated as a pseudogene. The CDR3 totals 14 residues. The CDR3 sequence is CASSKKGGFYGYTF. The CDR3 DNA sequence: TGTGCCAGCAGCAAAAAAGGGGGTTTCTATGGCTACACCTTC.

The chain combines TRBV28 with TRBJ2-1, with 7 bases fitting TRBD2. There are 16 residues in the CDR3. Germline V CDR1 and CDR2: MDHEN, SYDVKM. Losses at the gene ends were 5 bases for V and 2 bases for J; bases not matched to a gene: 9. This chain's CDR3 is CASSPWTSVTYNEQFF. The CDR3 DNA reads as TGTGCCAGCAGTCCGTGGACTAGTGTGACCTACAATGAGCAGTTCTTC.